The 16 T cell receptor beta chains below all came from one sample that was sequenced in a study of blood T cell repertoires in COVID-19. TCRdb's table, derived via immunoSEQ multiplex PCR, lists solely in-frame clones and lacks some. Found here are 90,000 to 120,000 clones, 88% of them singletons; the top ten hold around 7%. Specimen: peripheral blood. These receptors all come from a man aged 50 or older with active or convalescent COVID-19.

V gene TRBV6-5 combines with J gene TRBJ1-6; D not resolved. V was pared by 0 bases and J by 6 bases, with 9 bases between. There are 15 residues in the CDR3. The germline V gene encodes CDR1 MNHEY and CDR2 SVGAGI. This chain's CDR3 is CASSYSTGINSPLHF. In nucleotides, the CDR3 is TGTGCCAGCAGTTACTCCACCGGGATTAATTCACCCCTCCACTTT.

The chain employs TRBV6-5 and TRBJ2-3, with 9 positions matching TRBD1. Germline V gene data show CDR1 as MNHEY and CDR2 as SVGAGI. The CDR3 length is 15 residues. The trim removed 5 bases at V and 4 bases at J, leaving 7 bases unmatched. The CDR3 region is CASSNGQGRADTQYF. CDR3 DNA: TGTGCCAGCAGTAATGGACAGGGGCGAGCAGATACGCAGTATTTT.

Written as DNA, the CDR3 is TGTGCCAGCAGCTCCGGACTAGTTAGTGAAGCTTTCTTT. Translated: CASSSGLVSEAFF. The chain couples TRBV7-9 to TRBJ1-1; D is ambiguous. The CDR3 has 13 amino acids. Looked up from germline, CDR1 is SEHNR and CDR2 is FQNEAQ (reference sequence). V was clipped by 4 bases and J by 7 bases, with 13 bases between them.

The chain combines TRBV10-1 with TRBJ2-7, with unresolved D. Germline V gene data show CDR1 as WNHNN and CDR2 as SYGVQD (reference sequence). There are 14 residues in the CDR3. V was trimmed by 3 bases and J by 7 bases, leaving 16 bases between them. For the CDR3, the DNA is TGCGCCAGCAGTGACGCCGGGTCAACAAGGGAGCAGTACTTC. Residues: CASSDAGSTREQYF.

The chain links TRBV5-1 to TRBJ1-3, with TRBD1 matching over 8 bases. V lost 3 bases and J lost 3; bases outside the gene matches: 2. The CDR3 runs 14 residues. Germline values: CDR1 SGHRS, CDR2 YFSETQ. The CDR3 spells CASSWTGYGNTIYF. In DNA, the CDR3 is TGCGCCAGCAGCTGGACAGGGTATGGAAACACCATATATTTT.

This sequence joins TRBV7-2 and TRBJ1-1; TRBD1 matches at 7 bases. The CDR3 has 14 amino acids. Germline CDR1 reads SGHTA; CDR2 reads FQGNSA. Trimming cost V 4 bases and J 12 bases; bases outside gene matches: 14. CDR3 sequence (DNA): TGTGCCAGCAGCTCCGGACAGGTGGGTCCATCGACTTTCTTT. Its translation: CASSSGQVGPSTFF.

Only one count was recorded for this clone. The chain recombines TRBV4-1 with TRBJ1-5, with 10 bases lining up with TRBD1. The CDR3 has 20 amino acids. V trimming: 2 bases; J trimming: 4 bases; junction bases outside the gene matches: 17. Germline values: CDR1 MGHRA, CDR2 YSYEKL. CDR3 bases: TGCGCCAGCAGCCAATACAAGAAACCGGGACAGGGGACGATTAATCAGCCCCAGCATTTT. Its protein is CASSQYKKPGQGTINQPQHF.

The CDR3 region has the DNA TGTGCCACCAGCAGAGCACCGGAGGGGTACTATGGCTACACCTTC. Protein product: CATSRAPEGYYGYTF. The chain has TRBV15 and TRBJ1-2; tentatively, D is TRBD1 (5 bases). CDR3 size: 15 residues. CDR1 and CDR2 (germline): LNHNV, YYDKDF (reference sequence). V shed 1 base and J shed 3 bases, with 12 bases lying between them.

The V gene is TRBV28, the J gene TRBJ1-1, with TRBD1 as a possible D gene (6 bases). The V end lost 6 bases, the J end lost 7 bases, and 24 bases lay between the germline ends. CDR1 is MDHEN, CDR2 SYDVKM, per germline. This CDR3 comprises 16 residues. The DNA for the CDR3 is TGTGCCAGCAGCCAACCTAGCCGGACAGCTTTGTTTGAAGCTTTCTTT. This codes for CASSQPSRTALFEAFF.

This sequence joins TRBV14 and TRBJ2-5; D not resolved. Trimming stripped 1 base from V and 8 bases from J, with 5 bases between. The CDR3 loop spans 11 amino acids. Per germline, CDR1 SGHDN and CDR2 FVKESK. For the CDR3, the DNA is TGTGCCAGCAGCCAAGGGGCAACCCAGTACTTC. This gives the protein CASSQGATQYF.

The chain has TRBV10-3 and TRBJ2-7; D unresolved. V lost 5 bases and J lost 4, with 9 bases in between. The length of the CDR3 is 12 residues. Looked up from germline, CDR1 is ENHRY and CDR2 is SYGVKD. The CDR3 nucleotides are TGTGCCATCAGTCCTAGTTTGTACGAGCAGTACTTC. Protein sequence: CAISPSLYEQYF.

V gene TRBV7-9 combines with J gene TRBJ1-2; D gene unclear. There are 16 residues in the CDR3. V was pared by 4 bases and J by 0 bases, with 15 bases between. CDR1 and CDR2 from the germline V gene are SEHNR and FQNEAQ (reference sequence). The CDR3 DNA is TGTGCCAGCAGCTCGTCTCTTTTACAGACTAACTATGGCTACACCTTC. Its protein is CASSSSLLQTNYGYTF.

V is TRBV6-1 and J is TRBJ1-5, with D tentatively TRBD1 (5 bases). The germline V gene has CDR1 MNHNS and CDR2 SASEGT. Trimming removed 1 base from V and 3 bases from J, with 16 bases in between. The CDR3 has 17 residues. Here the CDR3 DNA reads TGTGCCAGCAGTGAAGGGATCGGGGACTCCCACAATCAGCCCCAGCATTTT. Encoded protein: CASSEGIGDSHNQPQHF.

V usage is TRBV27 and J usage is TRBJ2-3, with 7 bases that match TRBD2. This CDR3 is 18 amino acids long. With 4 bases clipped from V and 0 bases from J, the junction kept 13 bases outside the gene matches. Looked up from germline, CDR1 is MNHEY and CDR2 is SMNVEV (reference sequence). Written as DNA, the CDR3 is TGTGCCAGCAGTTCTGGGTATGGGACTACCATTAGCACAGATACGCAGTATTTT. This encodes CASSSGYGTTISTDTQYF.

This clone was observed once. This rearrangement joins TRBV7-9 to TRBJ2-3; D unclear. CDR3 length: 15 residues. V lost 0 bases and J 0 bases, leaving 7 bases between the germline ends. Germline CDR1 is SEHNR and CDR2 is FQNEAQ (reference sequence). This CDR3 reads CASSLAYQSTDTQYF. In DNA, the CDR3 is TGTGCCAGCAGCTTAGCGTACCAGAGCACAGATACGCAGTATTTT.

The chain employs TRBV30 and TRBJ2-1; 10 bases are shared with TRBD1. Trimming took 5 bases from V and 7 from J; bases not matched to a gene: 8. The germline gives CDR1 GTSNPN, CDR2 SVGIG (reference sequence). The CDR3 sequence is 14 residues long. CDR3 nucleotide sequence: TGTGCCTGGGATCCGGGACAGGGGTTAAATGAGCAGTTCTTC. This translates into CAWDPGQGLNEQFF.